The present TCR beta chain was sequenced within a study of cytotoxic CD8 clonotypes in ibrutinib-treated CLL. Study in general: Responses comprised 24 partial and 2 complete; at median roughly 66 months, roughly 15 remained remitted and approximately 12 progressed. Study outcomes and limitations: The study found public clonotypes uncommon, contracting or stable on treatment. Against age-matched healthy donors, baseline clonality ran higher and tracked circulating CD8+ T-cell counts. An increase in clonality occurred at ibrutinib response, followed by a return toward baseline at progression.

There are 16 residues in the CDR3. Trimming shortened V by 1 base and J by 0 bases, and 10 bases separated the two germline ends. CDR1 is SGHAT and CDR2 is FQDESV in the germline V gene (reference sequence). To note about this clone: Its antigen is still unknown.

Clones were sequenced by immunoSEQ multiplex PCR, and TCRdb holds only the in-frame ones, with some missing. The sample holds some 58,000 clones, over 60% seen once. The sample here was PBMCs, taken after 12 months of ibrutinib treatment. This sequence was found in a human donor with chronic lymphocytic leukemia. The V and J genes are TRBV11-1 and TRBJ2-1, with D maybe TRBD2 (6 bases). The CDR3 sequence is CASSLGGAGSYNEQFF. The DNA for the CDR3 is TGTGCCAGCAGCTTAGGGGGAGCGGGCTCCTACAATGAGCAGTTCTTC. Drawing the rest from reference TRBV11-1 and TRBJ2-1, the complete variable domain is EAEVAQSPRYKITEKSQAVAFWCDPISGHATLYWYRQILGQGPELLVQFQDESVVDDSQLPKDRFSAERLKGVDSTLKIQPAELGDSAMYLCASSLGGAGSYNEQFFGPGTRLTVL.